Listed below are T cell receptor beta chains from one sample, sequenced in a study of T cells after yellow fever vaccination. A single record per CDR3 protein comes from TCRdb applying MiXCR to the 5' RACE reads. The table has around 310,000 distinct CDR3 sequences, approximately 4.2% seen once. The sequences come from PBMCs, collected 5 days after the yellow fever booster vaccination. All receptors derive from a man aged 18 to 30 who received the YFV17D yellow fever vaccine. CDR3s include the opening cysteine and the closing phenylalanine or tryptophan. Size is omitted from some rows. Given values are once, few, many or a class for expanded clones.

j_gene,abundance,v_gene,len,CDR3aa
TRBJ1-6,few,TRBV4-1,14,CASSVDRGYSPLHF
TRBJ1-2,many,TRBV7-9,12,CASSLTGFGYTF
TRBJ2-2,.,TRBV6-5,11,CASNAGGELFF
TRBJ2-7,many,TRBV7-9,16,CASSSSPGHLSYEQYF
TRBJ2-3,few,TRBV5-1,15,CASSRGQGGPDTQYF
TRBJ1-2,.,TRBV6-5,15,CASSYSFPNRQGYTF
TRBJ1-1,many,TRBV7-9,14,CASSFNQGNTEAFF
TRBJ1-1,.,TRBV12-3/TRBV12-4,13,CASRRGQGPEAFF
TRBJ2-3,.,TRBV5-1,16,CASSLTSGGTTDTQYF
TRBJ2-3,many,TRBV7-2,17,CASSPLGRGGIRDTQYF
TRBJ1-2,few,TRBV12-3/TRBV12-4,12,CASSQGWYGYTF
TRBJ1-2,many,TRBV27,13,CASSSTGLDGYTF
TRBJ1-5,.,TRBV19,14,CASTQGGDRQPQHF
TRBJ2-7,.,TRBV7-2,17,CASSFQAPQPTKYEQYF
TRBJ1-3,many,TRBV7-9,16,CASSVRRQSSGNTIYF
TRBJ1-2,few,TRBV29-1,11,CSVSGVYGYTF
TRBJ2-5,.,TRBV5-5,15,CASSLAAGLQETQYF
TRBJ2-5,.,TRBV20-1,14,CSASGGAGIETQYF
TRBJ2-7,few,TRBV7-2,15,CASSLAAGGLYEQYF
TRBJ1-5,.,TRBV7-9,17,CASSLGTGAGGNQPQHF
TRBJ1-5,many,TRBV19,14,CASHVFSGVQPQHF
TRBJ1-4,.,TRBV12-3/TRBV12-4,16,CASSPLGRAGDEKLFF
TRBJ2-7,.,TRBV10-3,12,CAISEGGREQYF
TRBJ1-1,few,TRBV4-1,16,CASSGGAARTNTEAFF
TRBJ1-4,few,TRBV7-8,14,CASSLQVSNEKLFF
TRBJ2-3,few,TRBV4-3,17,CASSQESRTGAPDTQYF
TRBJ1-2,few,TRBV7-9,15,CASSPATGWNYGYTF
TRBJ2-3,.,TRBV5-1,15,CASSSRLQVGDTQYF
TRBJ1-2,many,TRBV7-2,15,CASSSDRGDWLGYTF
TRBJ1-2,.,TRBV28,17,CASSSPGQRDGNYGYTF
TRBJ1-1,few,TRBV5-4,14,CASKERQKNTEAFF
TRBJ1-5,.,TRBV7-3,13,CASSLTSNQPQHF
TRBJ2-7,.,TRBV29-1,13,CSVRDSLSYEQYF
TRBJ2-3,few,TRBV12-3/TRBV12-4,15,CASSLGTTIPDTQYF
TRBJ2-5,many,TRBV7-2,15,CASSLSGLQQETQYF
TRBJ1-6,few,TRBV7-9,12,CASSPLYSPLHF
TRBJ1-1,few,TRBV12-3/TRBV12-4,14,CASRDEGRGTEAFF
TRBJ1-1,many,TRBV7-6,14,CASSRRDSNTEAFF
TRBJ1-1,.,TRBV12-3/TRBV12-4,11,CASSLRGPAFF
TRBJ1-2,few,TRBV6-1,15,CASSEPGQANYGYTF
TRBJ2-2,.,TRBV28,17,CASSFGGFYLNTGELFF
TRBJ2-5,many,TRBV7-2,15,CASSFTSGVQETQYF
TRBJ1-2,few,TRBV29-1,13,CSVDGALGYGYTF
TRBJ1-5,many,TRBV12-3/TRBV12-4,14,CASSLGDLNQPQHF
TRBJ2-2,many,TRBV28,17,CASSPSAGAVNTGELFF
TRBJ1-1,few,TRBV20-1,11,CSADRRTEAFF
TRBJ2-7,.,TRBV7-2,13,CASSLDTYYEQYF
TRBJ2-1,many,TRBV12-3/TRBV12-4,15,CASTQGVSSYNEQFF
TRBJ2-5,many,TRBV5-1,14,CASSFEGHQETQYF
TRBJ1-4,many,TRBV20-1,13,CSARDRENEKLFF
TRBJ2-3,.,TRBV7-8,17,CASSSTGLAGVGDTQYF
TRBJ2-3,few,TRBV7-2,16,CASSLNWGPSTDTQYF
TRBJ2-1,many,TRBV6-2/TRBV6-3,16,CASSYRLPTIYNEQFF
TRBJ2-5,many,TRBV4-3,17,CASSQDPLRGEGETQYF
TRBJ1-2,.,TRBV7-2,11,CASSQYMGYTF
TRBJ1-2,many,TRBV7-9,11,CASSLDVGYTF
TRBJ2-2,.,TRBV7-2,14,CASSSGGVGGELFF